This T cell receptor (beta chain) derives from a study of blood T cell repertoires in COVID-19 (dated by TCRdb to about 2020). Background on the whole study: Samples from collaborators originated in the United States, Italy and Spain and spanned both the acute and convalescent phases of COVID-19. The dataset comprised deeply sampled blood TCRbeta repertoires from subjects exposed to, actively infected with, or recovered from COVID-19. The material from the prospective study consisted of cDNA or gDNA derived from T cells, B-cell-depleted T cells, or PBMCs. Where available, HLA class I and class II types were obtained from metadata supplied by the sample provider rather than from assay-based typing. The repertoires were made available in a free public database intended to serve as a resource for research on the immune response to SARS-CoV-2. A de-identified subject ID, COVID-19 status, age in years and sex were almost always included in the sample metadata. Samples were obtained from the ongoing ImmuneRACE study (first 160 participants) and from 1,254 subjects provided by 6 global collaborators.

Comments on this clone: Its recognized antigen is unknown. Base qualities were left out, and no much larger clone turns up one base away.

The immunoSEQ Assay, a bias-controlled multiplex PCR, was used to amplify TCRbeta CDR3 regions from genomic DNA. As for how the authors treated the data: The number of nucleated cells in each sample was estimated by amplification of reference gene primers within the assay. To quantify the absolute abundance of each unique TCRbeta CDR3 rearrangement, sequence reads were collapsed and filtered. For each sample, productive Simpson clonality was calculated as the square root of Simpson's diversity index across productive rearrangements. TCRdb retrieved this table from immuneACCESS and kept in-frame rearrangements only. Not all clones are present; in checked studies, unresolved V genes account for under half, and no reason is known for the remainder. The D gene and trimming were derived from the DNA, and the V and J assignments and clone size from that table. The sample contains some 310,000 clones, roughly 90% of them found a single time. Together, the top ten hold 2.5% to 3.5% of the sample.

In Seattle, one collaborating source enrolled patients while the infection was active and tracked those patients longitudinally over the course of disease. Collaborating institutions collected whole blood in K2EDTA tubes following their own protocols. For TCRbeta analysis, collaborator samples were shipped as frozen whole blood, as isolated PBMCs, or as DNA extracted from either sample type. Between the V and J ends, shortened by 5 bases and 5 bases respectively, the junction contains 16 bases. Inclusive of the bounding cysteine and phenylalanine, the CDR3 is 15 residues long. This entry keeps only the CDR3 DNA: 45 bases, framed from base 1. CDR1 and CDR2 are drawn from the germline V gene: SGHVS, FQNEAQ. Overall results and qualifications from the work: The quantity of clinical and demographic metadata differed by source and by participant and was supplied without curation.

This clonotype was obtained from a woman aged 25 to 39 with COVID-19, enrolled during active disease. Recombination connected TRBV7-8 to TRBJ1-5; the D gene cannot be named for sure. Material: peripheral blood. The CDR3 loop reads CASSASGWGHQPQHF. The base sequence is TGTGCCAGCAGCGCCTCGGGGTGGGGTCATCAGCCCCAGCATTTT.